This T cell receptor (beta chain) was obtained from a study of shared clonotypes between healthy human individuals. Study results and limitations: Sorted-subset sequencing was shown by rarefaction to be incomplete despite large depth.

The repertoire was sequenced with immunoSEQ multiplex PCR; TCRdb's copy has only in-frame clones and lacks some. Found here are under 2,500,000 clones, 90% to 97% of them singletons; the top ten hold roughly 0.13%. A remark on this clone: Its matching antigen is unknown. The same CDR3 also results from other DNA sequences found in this sample.

Sequenced: naive CD4+ T cells sorted from blood. The subset is: CD45RA+ positively selected. The receptor's source is a man younger than 35 in good health.

The CDR3 region has the DNA TGTGCCAGCAGTGAGGGGTACAATGAGCAGTTCTTC. This sequence encodes CASSEGYNEQFF. The chain has TRBV2 and TRBJ2-1, with D unresolved. CDR3 length: 12 residues. Trimming took off 3 bases at V and 4 bases at J, with 4 bases between the two ends. The V gene's germline CDR1 is SNHLY and CDR2 FYNNEI.